The TCR beta chain described here comes from a study of CD8 T cells in ankylosing spondylitis. Notes on the study in general: Earlier literature documents some of the motif variants in reactive arthritis synovial fluid and blood. A motif of 7 to 9 highly homologous TCR beta variants was seen as apparently characteristic of ankylosing spondylitis blood. With a CD8+ phenotype, disease-linked clones were relatively rare in peripheral blood. There was reportedly significant enrichment of clones that were disease-linked in matched ankylosing spondylitis synovial fluid.

With 0 bases removed from V and 2 bases from J, the gap between germline ends came to 18 bases. CDR3 length: 18 amino acids. Germline lookup yields CDR1 SGDLS and CDR2 YYNGEE. Library preparation for TCR beta used quantitative 5'-RACE with molecular barcodes. TCRdb re-called the 5' RACE reads through MiXCR, storing one row per CDR3 protein. The sample records about 220,000 distinct CDR3 sequences, 6% to 8.5% being singletons. This clonotype was recorded at least ten times. What it binds is not known. Material for sequencing was blood, either unsorted or a sorted T cell fraction (not recorded which). The clonotype comes from a male donor with ankylosing spondylitis. This chain links TRBV9 with TRBJ2-1; possibly TRBD2 for D (5 bases). The CDR3 reads CASSVARYASRTYNEQFF. The DNA of the CDR3 is TGTGCCAGCAGCGTAGCTCGGTATGCTAGCAGAACCTACAATGAGCAGTTCTTC.